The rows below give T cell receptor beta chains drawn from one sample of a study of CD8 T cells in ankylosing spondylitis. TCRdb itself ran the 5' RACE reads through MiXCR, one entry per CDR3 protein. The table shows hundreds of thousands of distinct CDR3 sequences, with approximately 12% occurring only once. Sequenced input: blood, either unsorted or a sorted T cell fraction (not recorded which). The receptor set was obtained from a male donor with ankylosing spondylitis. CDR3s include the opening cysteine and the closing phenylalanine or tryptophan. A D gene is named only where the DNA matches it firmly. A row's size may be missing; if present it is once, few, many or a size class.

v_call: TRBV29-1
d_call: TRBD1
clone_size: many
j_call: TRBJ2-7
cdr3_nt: TGCAGCGTTGTGGACAGGCTTGAGCAGTACTTC
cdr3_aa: CSVVDRLEQYF

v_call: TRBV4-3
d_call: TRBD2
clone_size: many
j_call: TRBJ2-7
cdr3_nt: TGCGCCAGCAGCCAAGAATGGAGTAGCGGGCTGAGGCAGTACTTC
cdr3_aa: CASSQEWSSGLRQYF

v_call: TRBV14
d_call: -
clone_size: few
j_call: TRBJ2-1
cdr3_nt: TGTGCCAGCAGCCAAGATGGGCTTAGCTCCTACAATGAGCAGTTCTTC
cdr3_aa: CASSQDGLSSYNEQFF

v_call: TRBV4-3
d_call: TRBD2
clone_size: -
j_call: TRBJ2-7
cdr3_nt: TGCGCCAGCAGCCAAGGGGGGTTAGCGGGGTACGAGCAGTACTTC
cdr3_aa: CASSQGGLAGYEQYF

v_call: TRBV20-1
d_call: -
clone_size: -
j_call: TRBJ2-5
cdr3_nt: TGCAGTGCCAGGTCCGCGGGACTGGAGACCCAGTACTTC
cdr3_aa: CSARSAGLETQYF

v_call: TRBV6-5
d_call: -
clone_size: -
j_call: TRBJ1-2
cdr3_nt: TGTGCCAGCAGTTACATGGGGGGCAGGGGCCATGGCTACACCTTC
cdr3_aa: CASSYMGGRGHGYTF

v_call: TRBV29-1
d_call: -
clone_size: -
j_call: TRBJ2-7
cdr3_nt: TGCAGCGTTGGTACGGGAAAGTCCTACGAGCAGTACTTC
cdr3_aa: CSVGTGKSYEQYF

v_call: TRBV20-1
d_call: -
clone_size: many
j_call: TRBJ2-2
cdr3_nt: TGCAGTGCCAAAATGAGCCTGGCGAACACCGGGGAGCTGTTTTTT
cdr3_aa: CSAKMSLANTGELFF

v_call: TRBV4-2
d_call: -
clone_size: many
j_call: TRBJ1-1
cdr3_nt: TGTGCCAGCAGCTCCCCGGGACGGGCGGGCACTGAAGCTTTCTTT
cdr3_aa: CASSSPGRAGTEAFF

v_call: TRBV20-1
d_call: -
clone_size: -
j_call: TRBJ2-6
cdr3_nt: TGCAGTGCCAATGGCCGAGACCTTAGCTCTGGGGCCAACGTCCTGACTTTC
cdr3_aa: CSANGRDLSSGANVLTF

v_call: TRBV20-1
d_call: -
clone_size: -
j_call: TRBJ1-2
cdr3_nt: TGCAGTGCCAAGACAGAAAACATCTATGGCTACACCTTC
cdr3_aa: CSAKTENIYGYTF

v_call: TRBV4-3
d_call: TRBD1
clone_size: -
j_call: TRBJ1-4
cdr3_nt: TGCGCCAGCAGCCACAGCCTCCAGACAGGGTATCATGAAAAACTGTTTTTT
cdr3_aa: CASSHSLQTGYHEKLFF

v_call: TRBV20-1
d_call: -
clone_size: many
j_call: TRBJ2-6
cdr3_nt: TGCAGTGCTAGAGAGGGCTCTGGGGCCAACGTCCTGACTTTC
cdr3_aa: CSAREGSGANVLTF

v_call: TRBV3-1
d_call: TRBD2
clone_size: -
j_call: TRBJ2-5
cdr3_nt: TGTACCAGCAGCCCTGGACTAGCGGGGCGTCAAGAGACCCAGTACTTC
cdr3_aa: CTSSPGLAGRQETQYF

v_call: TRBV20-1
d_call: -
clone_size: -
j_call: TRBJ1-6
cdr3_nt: TGCAGTGCTAGAGTTTCGGGCGCTCTCTATAATTCACCCCTCCACTTT
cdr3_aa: CSARVSGALYNSPLHF

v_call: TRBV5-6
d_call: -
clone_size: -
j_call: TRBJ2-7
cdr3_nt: TGTGCCAGCAGCGATACAGGGTCTGACTACGAGCAGTACTTC
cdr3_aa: CASSDTGSDYEQYF

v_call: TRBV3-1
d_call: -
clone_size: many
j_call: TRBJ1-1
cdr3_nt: TGTGCCAGCAGCCAAGCGCCCAACACTGAAGCTTTCTTT
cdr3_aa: CASSQAPNTEAFF

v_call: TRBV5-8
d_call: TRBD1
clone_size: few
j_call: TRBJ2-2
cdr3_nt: TGTGCCAGCAGCTTGCGCAGGGGGCCCGGGGAGCTGTTTTTT
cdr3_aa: CASSLRRGPGELFF

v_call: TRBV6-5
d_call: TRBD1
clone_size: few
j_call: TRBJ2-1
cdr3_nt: TGTGCCAGCAGTTACTTGGGACAGGGGGCTTACAATGAGCAGTTCTTC
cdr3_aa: CASSYLGQGAYNEQFF

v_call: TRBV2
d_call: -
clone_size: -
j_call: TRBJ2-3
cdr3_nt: TGTGCCAGCAGCCCTCCCGGGGCACGCTTAAATACGCAGTATTTT
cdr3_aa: CASSPPGARLNTQYF

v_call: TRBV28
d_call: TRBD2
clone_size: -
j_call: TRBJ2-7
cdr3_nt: TGTGCCACGCGACTAGCGGGGAGCTCCTACGAGCAGTACTTC
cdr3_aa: CATRLAGSSYEQYF

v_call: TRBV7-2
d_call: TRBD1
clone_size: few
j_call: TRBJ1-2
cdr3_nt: TGTGCCAGCAGCTCTAGGGACAGGGGAGGTGGCTACACCTTC
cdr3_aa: CASSSRDRGGGYTF

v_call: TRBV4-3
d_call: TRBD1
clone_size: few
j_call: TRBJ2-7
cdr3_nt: TGCGCCAGCAGCCCAAGGGACAGACTTTACGAGCAGTACTTC
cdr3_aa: CASSPRDRLYEQYF

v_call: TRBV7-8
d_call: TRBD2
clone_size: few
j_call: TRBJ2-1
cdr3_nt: TGTGCCAGCAGTCTTCCCTTAACTAGCGGGAAGGGGGTCGGCTACAATGAGCAGTTCTTC
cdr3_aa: CASSLPLTSGKGVGYNEQFF

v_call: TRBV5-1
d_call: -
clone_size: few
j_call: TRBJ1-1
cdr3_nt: TGCGCCAGCAGCTTGTCGAATGGGGGGGGCCTGAACACTGAAGCTTTCTTT
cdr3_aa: CASSLSNGGGLNTEAFF

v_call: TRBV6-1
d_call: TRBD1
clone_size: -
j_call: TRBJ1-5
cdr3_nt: TGTGCCAGCAGTACGAGGACAGGGGGAGGCCAGCCCCAGCATTTT
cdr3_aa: CASSTRTGGGQPQHF

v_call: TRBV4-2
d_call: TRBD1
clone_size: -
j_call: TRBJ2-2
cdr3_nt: TGTGCCAGCAGCCTCATGACCGGGACAGCGAACACCGGGGAGCTGTTTTTT
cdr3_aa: CASSLMTGTANTGELFF

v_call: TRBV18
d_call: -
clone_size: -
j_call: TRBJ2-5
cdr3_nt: TGTGCCAGCTCACCACTAGGTAAAGCCTGGCGGCAGAGTAAGCAAGAGACCCAGTACTTC
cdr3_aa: CASSPLGKAWRQSKQETQYF

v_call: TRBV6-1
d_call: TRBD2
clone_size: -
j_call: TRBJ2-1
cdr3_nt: TGTGCCAGCAGGCCTCGGACTAGCGGGCGCAATGAGCAGTTCTTC
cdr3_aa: CASRPRTSGRNEQFF

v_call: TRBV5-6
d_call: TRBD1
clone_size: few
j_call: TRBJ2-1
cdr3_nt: TGTGCCAGCAGCTTCCTTTGGGACAGGGTTAATGAGCAGTTCTTC
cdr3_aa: CASSFLWDRVNEQFF

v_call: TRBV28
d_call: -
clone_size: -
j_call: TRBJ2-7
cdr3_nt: TGTGCCAGCACCCCGGGAAAGGACGAGCAGTACTTC
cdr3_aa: CASTPGKDEQYF

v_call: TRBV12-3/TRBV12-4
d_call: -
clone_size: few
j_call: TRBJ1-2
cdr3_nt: TGTGCCAGCAGTTCCCCTTTCTATGGCTACACCTTC
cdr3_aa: CASSSPFYGYTF

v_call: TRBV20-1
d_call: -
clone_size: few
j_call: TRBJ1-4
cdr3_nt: TGCAGTGCTAGAGCTAGGGAAGGGGGTGAAAAACTGTTTTTT
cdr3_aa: CSARAREGGEKLFF

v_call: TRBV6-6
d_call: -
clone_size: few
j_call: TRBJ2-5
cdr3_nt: TGTGCCAGCAGTCCACACGGGGGAGAGACCCAGTACTTC
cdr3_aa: CASSPHGGETQYF

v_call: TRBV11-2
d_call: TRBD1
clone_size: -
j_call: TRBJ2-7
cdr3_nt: TGTGCCAGCAGCTCGGACAGGATTCTTTACGAGCAGTACTTC
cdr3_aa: CASSSDRILYEQYF

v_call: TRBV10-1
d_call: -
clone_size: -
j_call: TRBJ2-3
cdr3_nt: TGCGCCAGCAGTGGTACCGCACGAGATACGCAGTATTTT
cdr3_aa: CASSGTARDTQYF

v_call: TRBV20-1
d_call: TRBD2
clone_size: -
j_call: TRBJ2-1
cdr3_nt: TGCAGTGCTAGAGGGCGGACTAGCGGGAGGCGCCCCGCGGATGAGCAGTTCTTC
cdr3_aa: CSARGRTSGRRPADEQFF

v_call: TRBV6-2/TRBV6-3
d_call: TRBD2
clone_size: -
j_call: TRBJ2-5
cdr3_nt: TGTGCCAGCAGCCTCCGTCCACTAGCGGCAGAGACCCAGTACTTC
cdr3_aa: CASSLRPLAAETQYF

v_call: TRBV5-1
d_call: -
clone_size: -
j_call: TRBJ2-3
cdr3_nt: TGCGCCAGCAGGGCAGTGGGGTCAGATACGCAGTATTTT
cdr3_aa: CASRAVGSDTQYF

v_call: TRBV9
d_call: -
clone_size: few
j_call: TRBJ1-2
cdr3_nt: TGTGCCAGCAGCGTAGACCCAAAGGAGAACTATGGCTACACCTTC
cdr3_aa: CASSVDPKENYGYTF

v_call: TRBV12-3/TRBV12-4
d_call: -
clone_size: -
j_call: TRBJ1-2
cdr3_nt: TGTGCCAGCAGTTTACTGGCGGCTAACTATGGCTACACCTTC
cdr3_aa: CASSLLAANYGYTF

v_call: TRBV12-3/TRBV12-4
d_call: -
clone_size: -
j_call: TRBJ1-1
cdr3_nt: TGTGCCAGCAGGGGACTTTGGGGCCGGACTGAAGCTTTCTTT
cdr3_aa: CASRGLWGRTEAFF

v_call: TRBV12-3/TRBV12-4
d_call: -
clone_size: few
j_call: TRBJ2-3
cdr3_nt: TGTGCCAGCAGTCCGACAGACAGTGATACGCAGTATTTT
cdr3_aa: CASSPTDSDTQYF

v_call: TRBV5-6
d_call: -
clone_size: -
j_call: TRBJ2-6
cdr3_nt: TGTGCCAGCAGCTTGCTGGCAGGGTCAAACGTCCTGACTTTC
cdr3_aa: CASSLLAGSNVLTF

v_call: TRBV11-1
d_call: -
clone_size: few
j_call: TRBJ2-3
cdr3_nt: TGTGCCAGCAGTCCGACCAGTACCGCTAGCACAGATACGCAGTATTTT
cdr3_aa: CASSPTSTASTDTQYF

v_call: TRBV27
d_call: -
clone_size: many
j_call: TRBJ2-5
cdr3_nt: TGTGCCAGCAAGGGTGTTTCACCGGGGGAGACCCAGTACTTC
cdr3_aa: CASKGVSPGETQYF

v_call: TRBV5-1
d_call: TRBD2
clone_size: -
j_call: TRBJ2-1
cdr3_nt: TGCGCCAGCAGAGGACTAGCGGGGGGTAAAGTTTCCTACAATGAGCAGTTCTTC
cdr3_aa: CASRGLAGGKVSYNEQFF

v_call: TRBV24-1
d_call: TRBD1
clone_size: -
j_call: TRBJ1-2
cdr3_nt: TGTGCCACCAGTGATTCCTCCGGGACAGGGGGCTACTATGGCTACACCTTC
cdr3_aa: CATSDSSGTGGYYGYTF

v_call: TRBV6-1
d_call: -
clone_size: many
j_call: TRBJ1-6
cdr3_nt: TGTGCCAGCAGTGAAGCGAGTCCCAGCAATTCACCCCTCCACTTT
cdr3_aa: CASSEASPSNSPLHF

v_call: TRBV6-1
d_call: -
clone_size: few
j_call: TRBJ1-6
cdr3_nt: TGTGCCAGCGGGTCTACCGGGGCCAATTCACCCCTCCACTTT
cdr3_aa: CASGSTGANSPLHF

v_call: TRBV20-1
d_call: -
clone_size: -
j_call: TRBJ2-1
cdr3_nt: TGCAGTGCTTGCGGACTGGCCGGTGAGCAGTTCTTC
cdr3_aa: CSACGLAGEQFF

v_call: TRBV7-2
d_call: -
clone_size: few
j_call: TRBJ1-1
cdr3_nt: TGTGCCAGCAGCTTATATTTGGGATTAGAGGGGCAGACAGAAGCTTTCTTT
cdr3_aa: CASSLYLGLEGQTEAFF

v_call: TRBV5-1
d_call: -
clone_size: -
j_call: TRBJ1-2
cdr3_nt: TGCGCCAGCAGCTTGAAACAGGGAGGTGATGGCTACACCTTC
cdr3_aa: CASSLKQGGDGYTF

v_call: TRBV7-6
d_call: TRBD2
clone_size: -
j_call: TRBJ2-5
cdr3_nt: TGTGCCAGTCGGTGGCGGGGGGATGAGACCCAGTACTTC
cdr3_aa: CASRWRGDETQYF

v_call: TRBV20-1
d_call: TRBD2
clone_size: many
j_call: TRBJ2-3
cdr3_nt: TGCAGTGCTAGACTAGCGGGGAGCGGGAAGGGGCAGTATTTT
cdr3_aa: CSARLAGSGKGQYF

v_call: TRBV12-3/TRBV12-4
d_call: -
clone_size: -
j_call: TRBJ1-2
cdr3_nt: TGTGCCAGCAGTTGGCAAGTGACGGCTGGCTACACCTTC
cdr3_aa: CASSWQVTAGYTF

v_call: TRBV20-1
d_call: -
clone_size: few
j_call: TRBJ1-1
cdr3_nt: TGCAGTGCTAGGTCCGGGACAAATCTTGAAGCTTTCTTT
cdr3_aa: CSARSGTNLEAFF

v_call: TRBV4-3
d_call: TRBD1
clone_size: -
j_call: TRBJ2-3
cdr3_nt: TGCGCCAGCTCGGACAGGGGCTTCACAGATACGCAGTATTTT
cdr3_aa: CASSDRGFTDTQYF

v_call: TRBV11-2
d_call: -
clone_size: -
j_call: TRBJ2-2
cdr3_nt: TGTGCCAGCAGCTCTTATAGCGAGCTGTTTTTT
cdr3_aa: CASSSYSELFF

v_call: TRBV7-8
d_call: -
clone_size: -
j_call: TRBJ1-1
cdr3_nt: TGTGCCACCAGCTTTACTGAAGCTTTCTTT
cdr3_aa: CATSFTEAFF